In this sample, the clone carrying this TCR beta chain turned up many times. What it recognizes is unknown. The CDR3 has 12 residues. The germline V gene has CDR1 SNHLY and CDR2 FYNNEI. V shed 7 bases and J shed 4 bases, with 8 bases lying between them. The data originate from a study of T cells in Graves' hyperthyroidism and ophthalmopathy. Study-level points and caveats: Most clonotypes that expanded in the thyroid above 0.001 also showed up in blood. From stable hyperthyroidism, ophthalmopathy was set apart by a 13 V-J model.

Amplified TCR beta CDR3 regions derived from RNA transcripts. The TCR CDR3 first-round RT-PCR relied on the HTBI primer set. TCRdb reprocessed the multiplex PCR reads with MiXCR, giving one entry per CDR3 protein. The repertoire holds a few hundred thousand distinct CDR3 sequences, with about 14% as singletons. Patients were excluded for uncontrolled infection, other autoimmune disease, pregnancy or lactation. The genes are TRBV2 and TRBJ2-1, with D tentatively TRBD2 (5 bases). The origin of this receptor is a woman in her 30s with Graves' ophthalmopathy. The sequencing input was blood. The CDR3 sequence: CASKGAYNEQFF. CDR3 bases: TGTGCCAGCAAGGGAGCATACAATGAGCAGTTCTTC.